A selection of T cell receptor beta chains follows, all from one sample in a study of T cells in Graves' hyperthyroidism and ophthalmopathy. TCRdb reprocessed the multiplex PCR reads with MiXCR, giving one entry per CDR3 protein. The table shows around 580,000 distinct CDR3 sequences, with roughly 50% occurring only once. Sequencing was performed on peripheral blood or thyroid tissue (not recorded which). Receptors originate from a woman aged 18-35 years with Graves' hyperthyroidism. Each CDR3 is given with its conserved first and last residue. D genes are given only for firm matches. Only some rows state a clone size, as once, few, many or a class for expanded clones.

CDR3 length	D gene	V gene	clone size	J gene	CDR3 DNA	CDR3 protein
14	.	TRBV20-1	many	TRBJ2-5	TGCAGTGGTCTTGAGACAGAGCCTCAAGAGACCCAGTACTTC	CSGLETEPQETQYF
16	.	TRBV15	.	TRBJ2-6	TGTGCCACCAGCAGCGGTAGCGACTCTGGGGCCAACGTCCTGACTTTC	CATSSGSDSGANVLTF
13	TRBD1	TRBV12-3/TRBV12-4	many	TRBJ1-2	TGTGCCAGCAGTGTGGACAGGAGGGATGGCTACACCTTC	CASSVDRRDGYTF
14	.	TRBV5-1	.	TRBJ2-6	TGCGCCAGCAGCTCATGGACTGGGGCCAACGTCCTGACTTTC	CASSSWTGANVLTF
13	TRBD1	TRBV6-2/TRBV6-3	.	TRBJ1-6	TGTGCCTCTAGACAGGGGGATAATTCACCCCTCCACTTT	CASRQGDNSPLHF
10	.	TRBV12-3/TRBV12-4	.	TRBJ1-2	TGTGCCAGCACCTGGGAGGGCTACACCTTC	CASTWEGYTF
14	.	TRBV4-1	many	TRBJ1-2	TGCGCCAGCAGCCAAGCGGACGGTAGCTATGGCTACACCTTC	CASSQADGSYGYTF
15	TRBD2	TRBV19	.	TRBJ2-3	TGTGCCAGTAGTGCAGGACTAGCTTCTGCAGATACGCAGTATTTT	CASSAGLASADTQYF
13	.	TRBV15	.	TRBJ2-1	TGTGCCACCAGCAGACTTAGCGGCAATGAGCAGTTCTTC	CATSRLSGNEQFF
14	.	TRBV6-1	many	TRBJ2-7	TGTGCCAGCAGTGAAGATGTCGTAGAGAGAAAGCAGTACTTC	CASSEDVVERKQYF
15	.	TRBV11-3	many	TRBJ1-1	TGTGCCAGCACCGAGAGGGGAGGGAGAAACACTGAAGCTTTCTTT	CASTERGGRNTEAFF
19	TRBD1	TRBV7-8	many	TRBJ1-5	TGTGCCAGCAGCCCGTCCGCCGGGACAGGATTCTATAGCAATCAGCCCCAGCATTTT	CASSPSAGTGFYSNQPQHF
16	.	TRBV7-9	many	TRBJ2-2	TGTGCCAGCAGCTCCCCCGGGACACAGAACACCGGGGAGCTGTTTTTT	CASSSPGTQNTGELFF
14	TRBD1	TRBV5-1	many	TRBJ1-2	TGCGCCAGCAGCCTAAGACAGGGTTGGTATGGCTACACCTTC	CASSLRQGWYGYTF
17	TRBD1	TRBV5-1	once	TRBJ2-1	TGCGCCAGCACCCCGAGGGGCGGGACAGGTCAATCCAATGAGCAGTTCTTC	CASTPRGGTGQSNEQFF
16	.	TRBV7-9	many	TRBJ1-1	TGTGCCAGCAGGGAAGGACAGCTATTAATGAACACTGAAGCTTTCTTT	CASREGQLLMNTEAFF
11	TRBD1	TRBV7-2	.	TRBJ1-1	TGTGCCAGCAGTCCGGGACAGCAAGCTTTCTTT	CASSPGQQAFF
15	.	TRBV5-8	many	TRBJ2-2	TGTGCCAGCAGCCCCGGGACAAGGGGTTCCGGGGAGCTGTTTTTT	CASSPGTRGSGELFF
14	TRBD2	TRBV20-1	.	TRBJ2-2	TGCAGCGGAAGGACTAGCGGGGGGAACGGGGAGCTGTTTTTT	CSGRTSGGNGELFF
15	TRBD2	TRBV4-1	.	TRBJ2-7	TGCGCCAGCAGCCAAGATGGACTAGCGGGACGGGAGCAGTACTTC	CASSQDGLAGREQYF
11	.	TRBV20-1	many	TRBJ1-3	TGCAGTGCTAGTTCCCCAAACACCATATATTTT	CSASSPNTIYF
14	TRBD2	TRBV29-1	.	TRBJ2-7	TGCAGCGCATCGGGACTAGCGGGAACTTACGAGCAGTACTTC	CSASGLAGTYEQYF
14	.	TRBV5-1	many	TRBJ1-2	TGCGCCAGCAGCTTGCGGGATCTTGTGAATGGCTACACCTTC	CASSLRDLVNGYTF
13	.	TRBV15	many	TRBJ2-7	TGTGCCACCAGCAGATCGTCTACGGTGGAGCAGTACTTC	CATSRSSTVEQYF
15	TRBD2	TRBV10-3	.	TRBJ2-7	TGTGCCATCACCGAAGGGACTAGCGGGAATCGCGAGCAGTACTTC	CAITEGTSGNREQYF
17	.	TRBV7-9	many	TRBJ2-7	TGTGCCAGCAGCCAGGACTATCAACCTGACACCCACTACGAGCAGTACTTC	CASSQDYQPDTHYEQYF
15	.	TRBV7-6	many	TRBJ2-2	TGTGCCAGCAGCTTAGTGGGAGGGAACACCGGGGAGCTGTTTTTT	CASSLVGGNTGELFF
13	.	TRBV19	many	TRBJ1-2	TGTGCCAGTAGCACCGGGGTAAACGGTGGCTACACCTTC	CASSTGVNGGYTF
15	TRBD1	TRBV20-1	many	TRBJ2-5	TGCAGTGCTAGAGCCCAGGGGGCGATTCAAGAGACCCAGTACTTC	CSARAQGAIQETQYF
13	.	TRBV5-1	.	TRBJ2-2	TGCGCCCGGGACTCAAGGCGGTCCGGGGAGCTGTTTTTT	CARDSRRSGELFF
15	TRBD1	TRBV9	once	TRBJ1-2	TGTGCCAGCAGCGTAGAGCCAGGGACAGGGGTCGGCTACACCTTC	CASSVEPGTGVGYTF
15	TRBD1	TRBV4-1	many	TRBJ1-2	TGCGCCAGCAGCCAAGTGGGCGACAGGGGCATTGGCTACACCTTC	CASSQVGDRGIGYTF
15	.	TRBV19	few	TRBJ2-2	TGTGCCAGCGGACTACAGGGGACGGGCACCGGGGAGCTGTTTTTT	CASGLQGTGTGELFF
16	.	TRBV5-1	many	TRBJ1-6	TGCGCCAGCAGCATGGGGACCCGAGGGGTTAATTCACCCCTCCACTTT	CASSMGTRGVNSPLHF
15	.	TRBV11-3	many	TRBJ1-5	TGTGCCAGCAGCCCCCGTGGAGGGGCCAATCAGCCCCAGCATTTT	CASSPRGGANQPQHF
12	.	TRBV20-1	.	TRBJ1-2	TGCAGTGCCTACTGGGGGCGGGAAGGCTACACCTTC	CSAYWGREGYTF
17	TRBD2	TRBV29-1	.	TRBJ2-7	TGCAGCGTTGGGGGCGCACCGGGACTAGCGGGGTTATACGAGCAGTACTTC	CSVGGAPGLAGLYEQYF